This T cell receptor (beta chain) was sequenced in a study of PD-L1 blockade in urothelial cancer. TCRdb's table, derived via immunoSEQ multiplex PCR, lists solely in-frame clones and lacks some. The sample has some 50,000 clones, around 88% seen once; the top ten hold roughly 14%. Documented time point: pretreatment peripheral blood. The material sequenced was PBMCs, taken around atezolizumab (anti-PD-L1) treatment. The TCR comes from a woman between 55 and 75 years old with urothelial cancer.

CDR3 protein: CASRTGTGGAYEQYF. CDR3 sequence (DNA): TGTGCCAGCAGGACCGGGACAGGGGGTGCCTACGAGCAGTACTTC. The chain joins TRBV2 to TRBJ2-7; 11 bases are a match to TRBD1. The V segment lost 6 bases and the J segment 2 bases; nucleotides outside the gene matches: 6. This CDR3 comprises 15 residues. In germline, CDR1 is SNHLY, CDR2 FYNNEI.